This T cell receptor (beta chain) was identified in a study of T-cell reconstitution after alpha-beta-depleted transplantation in children. Germline assignment: CDR1 SGHTA and CDR2 FQGNSA. With V trimmed by 2 bases and J by 9 bases, 10 bases remained unmatched. The CDR3 is made up of 15 amino acids. This clonotype has ten or more counts. Its antigen is undetermined. Construction of the TCRbeta library involved unique molecular identifiers. A single record per CDR3 protein comes from TCRdb applying MiXCR to the PCR reads. The table has 280,000 or so distinct CDR3 sequences, roughly 12% seen once; the top ten hold around 20%. Study outcomes and limitations: Two months or so post-transplant, alpha-beta T cells reportedly derived from several hundred expanded graft clones.

The rearrangement links TRBV7-2 to TRBJ2-3; 8 positions agree with TRBD1. The sequence was collected from a male patient under 10 years old who had a stem cell transplant for chronic granulomatous disease, so the T cells may come from the graft donor. The sequences come from peripheral blood, collected 180 days after TCRalphabeta/CD19-depleted stem cell transplant. CDR3 sequence (DNA): TGTGCCAGCAGCTTATGGGCAGGGGGCGCTTCCACGCAGTATTTT. Protein sequence: CASSLWAGGASTQYF.